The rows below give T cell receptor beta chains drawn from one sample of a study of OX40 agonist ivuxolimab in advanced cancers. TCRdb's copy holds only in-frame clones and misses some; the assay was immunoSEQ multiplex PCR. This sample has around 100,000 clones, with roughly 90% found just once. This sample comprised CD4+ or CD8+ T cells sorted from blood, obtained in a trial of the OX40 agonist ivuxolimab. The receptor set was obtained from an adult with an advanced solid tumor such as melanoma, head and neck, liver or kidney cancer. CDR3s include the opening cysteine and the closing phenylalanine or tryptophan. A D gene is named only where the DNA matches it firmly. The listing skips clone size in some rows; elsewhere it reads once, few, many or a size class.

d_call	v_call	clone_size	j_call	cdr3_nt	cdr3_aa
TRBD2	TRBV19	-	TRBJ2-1	TGTGCCAGTACCAAGTCCGGGACTAGCGGGAGCTGGAATGAGCAGTTCTTC	CASTKSGTSGSWNEQFF
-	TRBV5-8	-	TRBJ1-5	TGTGCCAGCAGCTTGATGCAGATACATAGCAATCAGCCCCAGCATTTT	CASSLMQIHSNQPQHF
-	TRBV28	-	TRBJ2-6	TGTGCCAGCAGTTTGGGGACGGCCTCTGGGGCCAACGTCCTGACTTTC	CASSLGTASGANVLTF
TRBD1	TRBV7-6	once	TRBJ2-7	TGTGCCAGCAGTCAAGACAGGGTTAGCGAGCAGTACTTC	CASSQDRVSEQYF
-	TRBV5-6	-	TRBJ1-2	TGTGCCAGCAGCTTGGGGAGGGGGATGAGGAGCGACTATGGCTACACCTTC	CASSLGRGMRSDYGYTF
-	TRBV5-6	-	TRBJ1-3	TGTGCCAGCAGCTTGGTGGGGACCGGTGGAAACACCATATATTTT	CASSLVGTGGNTIYF
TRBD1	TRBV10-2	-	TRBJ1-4	TGCGCCAGCAGGGGGGCTCCAGGGGGCGCGGAAAAACTGTTTTTT	CASRGAPGGAEKLFF
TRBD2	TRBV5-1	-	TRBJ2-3	TGCGCCAGCAGCCGACTAGCGGGGGGCACAGATACGCAGTATTTT	CASSRLAGGTDTQYF
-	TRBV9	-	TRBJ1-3	TGTGCCAGCAGCGTAGACCCTGGGGGCCGAAACACCATATATTTT	CASSVDPGGRNTIYF
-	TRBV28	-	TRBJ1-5	TGTGCCAGCAGTCCTCTAAATCAGCCCCAGCATTTT	CASSPLNQPQHF